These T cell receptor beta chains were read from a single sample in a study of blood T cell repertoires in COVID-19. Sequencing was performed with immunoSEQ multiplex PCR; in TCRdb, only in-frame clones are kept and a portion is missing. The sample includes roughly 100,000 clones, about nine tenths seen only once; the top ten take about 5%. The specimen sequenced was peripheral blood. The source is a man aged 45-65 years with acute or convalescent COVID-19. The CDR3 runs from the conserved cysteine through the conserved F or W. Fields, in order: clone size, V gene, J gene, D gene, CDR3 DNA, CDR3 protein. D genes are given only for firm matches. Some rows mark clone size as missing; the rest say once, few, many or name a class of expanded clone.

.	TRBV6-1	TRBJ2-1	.	TGTGCCAGCAGTGAAGCCCCCAAGGGTTGGGCGGGCGTAAACAATGAGCAGTTCTTC	CASSEAPKGWAGVNNEQFF
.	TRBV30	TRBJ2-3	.	TGTGCCTGGGCGGAGCGAAGCACAGATACGCAGTATTTT	CAWAERSTDTQYF
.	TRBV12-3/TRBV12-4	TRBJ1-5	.	TGTGCCAGCAGAAGGACACAGGATCAGCCCCAGCATTTT	CASRRTQDQPQHF
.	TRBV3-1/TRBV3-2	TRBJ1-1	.	TGTGCCAGCAGCCAAGGGAGGAGGGGCGCTGAAGCTTTCTTT	CASSQGRRGAEAFF
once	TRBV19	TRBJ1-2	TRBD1	TGTGCCAGTGACCGGACAGGGAACTATGGCTACACCTTC	CASDRTGNYGYTF
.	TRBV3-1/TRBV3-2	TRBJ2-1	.	TGTGCCAGCAGCCAGTATTCGGGAGCTAACAATGAGCAGTTCTTC	CASSQYSGANNEQFF
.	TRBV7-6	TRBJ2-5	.	TGTGCCAGCAGCCCTAGACCCGGTAAAGAGACCCAGTACTTC	CASSPRPGKETQYF
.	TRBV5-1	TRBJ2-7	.	TGCGCCAGCAGCTTAGGAGGGGGCGGCTACGAGCAGTACTTC	CASSLGGGGYEQYF
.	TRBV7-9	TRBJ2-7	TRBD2	TGTGCCAGCAGCAAGTCCGGGACTAGCGTCGGCGAGCAGTACTTC	CASSKSGTSVGEQYF
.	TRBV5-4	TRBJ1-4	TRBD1	TGTGCCAGCAGTTCGCCGACAGGGGTTGATGAAAAACTGTTTTTT	CASSSPTGVDEKLFF
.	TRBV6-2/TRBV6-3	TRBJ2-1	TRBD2	TGTGCCAGCAGTACATCGACTAGCGGGACCTATGTGGATGAGCAGTTCTTC	CASSTSTSGTYVDEQFF
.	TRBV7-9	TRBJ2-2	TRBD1	TGTGCCAGCAGCTTATGGACAGGGAGGAACACCGGGGAGCTGTTTTTT	CASSLWTGRNTGELFF
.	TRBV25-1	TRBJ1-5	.	TGTGCCAGCAGTGACCTCGGGGGTGGCAATCAGCCCCAGCATTTT	CASSDLGGGNQPQHF
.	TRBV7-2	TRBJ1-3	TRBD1	TGTGCCAGCAGCGAACGAATAGGGGGCCTCTCTGGAAACACCATATATTTT	CASSERIGGLSGNTIYF
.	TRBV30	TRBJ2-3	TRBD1	TGTGCCTGGAACCAGGGGGTAGTGGCAGATACGCAGTATTTT	CAWNQGVVADTQYF
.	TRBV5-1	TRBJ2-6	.	TGCGCCAGCAGCTTGGAGACAGGTGTCTCTGGGGCCAACGTCCTGACTTTC	CASSLETGVSGANVLTF
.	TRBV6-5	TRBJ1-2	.	TGTGCCAGCAGGGGGGGGGACTATGGCTACACCTTC	CASRGGDYGYTF
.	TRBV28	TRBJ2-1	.	TGTGCCAGCAGTTCTTTGACAGGCGGATACAATGAGCAGTTCTTC	CASSSLTGGYNEQFF
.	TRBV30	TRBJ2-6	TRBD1	TGTGCCTGGAGTAGAACAGGGGGTACCTACTCTGGGGCCAACGTCCTGACTTTC	CAWSRTGGTYSGANVLTF
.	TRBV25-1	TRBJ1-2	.	TGTGCCAGCAGTGATCCCGGGACACGGCATGGCTACACCTTC	CASSDPGTRHGYTF
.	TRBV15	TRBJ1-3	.	TGTGCCACCAGCAGGGGGGGACGGGTCTCTGGAAACACCATATATTTT	CATSRGGRVSGNTIYF
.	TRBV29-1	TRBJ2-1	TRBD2	TGCAGCGTTGAGAGCGGGAGGGGAAATGAGCAGTTCTTC	CSVESGRGNEQFF
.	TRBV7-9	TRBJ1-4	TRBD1	TGTGCCAGCAGCTTCGGACAGGGATCTCATGAAAAACTGTTTTTT	CASSFGQGSHEKLFF
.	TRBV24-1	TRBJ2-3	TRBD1	TGTGCCACCAAAGGACAGGGCCGCACAGATACGCAGTATTTT	CATKGQGRTDTQYF
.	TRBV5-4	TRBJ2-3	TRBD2	TGTGCCAGCAGCTTGTCTAGCGGGAGTACAGATACGCAGTATTTT	CASSLSSGSTDTQYF
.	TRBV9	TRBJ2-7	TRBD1	TGTGCCAGCAGCTCACCCCACAGGGGGTACGAGCAGTACTTC	CASSSPHRGYEQYF
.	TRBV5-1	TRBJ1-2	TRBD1	TGCGCCAGCAGCTTGGGACAGGGGGCACCTGAGGGCTACACCTTC	CASSLGQGAPEGYTF
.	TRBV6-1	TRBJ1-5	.	TGTGCCAGCAGTGACATAAACTCTTATAGCAATCAGCCCCAGCATTTT	CASSDINSYSNQPQHF
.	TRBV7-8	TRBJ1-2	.	TGTGCCAGCAGCCCCCGGCGGGGGGGGGATGGCTACACCTTC	CASSPRRGGDGYTF
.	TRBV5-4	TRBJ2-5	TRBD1	TGTGCCAGCAGCTTGGGGACAGGGAGTATTAAAGAGACCCAGTACTTC	CASSLGTGSIKETQYF
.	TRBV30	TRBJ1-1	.	TGTGCCTGGAGTCCAGGAGAGGGTGAAGCTTTCTTT	CAWSPGEGEAFF
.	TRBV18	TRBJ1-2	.	TGTGCCAGCTCACCTGGACAGAACAACTATGGCTACACCTTC	CASSPGQNNYGYTF
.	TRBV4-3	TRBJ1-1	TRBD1	TGCGCCAGCAGCCAAGATCGGGGACAGGGAGATGAAGCTTTCTTT	CASSQDRGQGDEAFF
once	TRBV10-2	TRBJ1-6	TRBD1	TGCGCCAGCAGTGTAGGGGACCCGACAGGGAGTTCACCCCTCCACTTT	CASSVGDPTGSSPLHF
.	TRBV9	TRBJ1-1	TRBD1	TGTGCCAGCAGCGTAGTTCCGACAGGGATGAACACTGAAGCTTTCTTT	CASSVVPTGMNTEAFF
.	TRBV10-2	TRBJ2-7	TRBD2	TGCGCCAGCAGCATACATAGCGGGATAGGGACCTACGAGCAGTACTTC	CASSIHSGIGTYEQYF
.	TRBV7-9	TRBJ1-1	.	TGTGCCAGCGGAGAGAACACTGAAGCTTTCTTT	CASGENTEAFF
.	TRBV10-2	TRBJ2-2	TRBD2	TGCGCCACCCGGGGGCAGATACTAGCGGGAGGAGGGGAGCTGTTTTTT	CATRGQILAGGGELFF
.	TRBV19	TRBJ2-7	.	TGTGCCAGTAAGTGGGGGGAAGGCTACGAGCAGTACTTC	CASKWGEGYEQYF
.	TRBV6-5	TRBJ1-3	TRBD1	TGTGCCAGCAGTTACGGGACAGGGGCGGGAAACACCATATATTTT	CASSYGTGAGNTIYF
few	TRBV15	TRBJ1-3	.	TGTGCCACCAGCACAGGGAACACCATATATTTT	CATSTGNTIYF
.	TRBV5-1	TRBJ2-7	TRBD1	TGCGCCAGCAGCCCCAGACAGGGGACGTACGAGCAGTACTTC	CASSPRQGTYEQYF
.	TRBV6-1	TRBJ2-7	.	TGTGCCAGCAGTGAAGTGGGCGCCGCCTACGAGCAGTACTTC	CASSEVGAAYEQYF
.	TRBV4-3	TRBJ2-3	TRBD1	TGCGCCAGCAGCCAAGGACAGGGGAACACAGATACGCAGTATTTT	CASSQGQGNTDTQYF
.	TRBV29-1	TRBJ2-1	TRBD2	TGCAGCGTTCAGGGACTAGCGATTTACAATGAGCAGTTCTTC	CSVQGLAIYNEQFF
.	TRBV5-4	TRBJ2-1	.	TGTGCCAGCAGAGCTGAGGGGGTCTCCTACAATGAGCAGTTCTTC	CASRAEGVSYNEQFF
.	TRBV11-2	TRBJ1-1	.	TGTGCCAGCAGAAAACCGGACACGAACACTGAAGCTTTCTTT	CASRKPDTNTEAFF
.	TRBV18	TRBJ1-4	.	TGTGCCAGCTCACCAACCGGGGTTAGTGAAAAACTGTTTTTT	CASSPTGVSEKLFF
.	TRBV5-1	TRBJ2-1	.	TGCGCCAGCAGTGACCCACCAGGTGAGCAGTTCTTC	CASSDPPGEQFF
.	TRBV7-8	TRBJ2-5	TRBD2	TGTGCCAGCAGCATTGGGACTAGCGGGAGGGCAGAGACCCAGTACTTC	CASSIGTSGRAETQYF
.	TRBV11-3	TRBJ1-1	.	TGTGCCAGCAGCCGCACAAGGCAGGCCCCTTACACTGAAGCTTTCTTT	CASSRTRQAPYTEAFF
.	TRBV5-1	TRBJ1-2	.	TGCGCCAGCAGCCCGCGTCCGGACAGCCTAAATGGCTACACCTTC	CASSPRPDSLNGYTF
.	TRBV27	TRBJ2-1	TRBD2	TGCGCCAGCGGGCGACTAGCGGGAGGTTACAATGAGCAGTTCTTC	CASGRLAGGYNEQFF
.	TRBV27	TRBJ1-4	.	TGTGCCAGCAGTTTATCCTCAGGCAGGGTAGGCGAAAAACTGTTTTTT	CASSLSSGRVGEKLFF
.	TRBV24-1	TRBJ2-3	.	TGTGCCACCAGTGAGGGAGGCCCCTTGGATACGCAGTATTTT	CATSEGGPLDTQYF